The entry below describes one T cell receptor beta chain. This clone was seen only a few times. Its antigen has not been determined. Within one base of it there is no much larger clone, and no base qualities were kept. The data originate from a study of beta chain features in type 1 diabetes (dated by TCRdb to 2017 to 2018). Context from the whole study: Patients and healthy donors did not differ in mean age, gender distribution, total cell number or subset yield. Regulatory and stem cell-like memory subsets were obtained from only 8 patients and roughly eight healthy donors, while naive and central memory subsets were obtained from all 30 or so donors. The study compared the TCRB repertoires of sorted circulating CD4+ T cell subsets in recently diagnosed type 1 diabetes patients with those in matched healthy donors. A total of under 140,000,000 sorted cells were examined across all samples, and the number of cells per subset was strongly correlated with RNA yield. On the study overall, not on this receptor specifically: Naive, central memory and regulatory TCRB repertoires appeared to be more alike among patients than among healthy donors. PCR may preferentially amplify shorter templates, but because patient and control samples were amplified and corrected together, any resulting skew would affect both groups equally. HLA sub-analyses involved small numbers of individuals, so any influence of HLA type on TCRB rearrangement remained unresolved. Sequencing cDNA rather than genomic DNA could over-represent highly expressing activated cells, although activation and CD3 levels did not differ between groups. In all four CD4+ subsets, TCRB CDR3 length was moderately but significantly shorter in type 1 diabetes patients. Fewer insertions and more nucleotide deletions at VDJ recombination sites were observed in patients with type 1 diabetes, implying thymic rearrangement abnormalities.

Reading the germline V gene (reference sequence) gives CDR1 DFQATT and CDR2 SNEGSKA. The CDR3 contains 11 residues, cysteine and valine counted. The entry retains the CDR3 DNA only, 33 bases that are in frame from base 1. Trimming removed 5 bases from V and 4 bases from J, leaving 9 bases between the germline ends. The High Capacity cDNA Reverse Transcription Kit was used to reverse transcribe all of the isolated RNA, meaning that expressed TCRB transcripts were what got sequenced. Deep immunoSEQ sequencing was performed on naive, central memory and regulatory T cell samples, with an average of approximately 4 million total reads per sample. Sorted cells were lysed in RLT buffer, and RNA was extracted using DNase-treated RNeasy Micro or Mini kits according to cell number. To prevent cross-contamination, every cell subset was processed on its own, while patient and healthy donor samples were processed together. Using the immunoSEQ multiplex PCR, TCRB sequences were amplified from cDNA into 87-bp fragments spanning the CDR3 region. Amplicons were sequenced on the Illumina HiSeq platform. Turning to the authors' computational methods: Synthetic template baselines were used to correct PCR bias computationally, reads within Hamming distance 2 were collapsed together, and singletons that could not be merged were discarded. Reads were aligned to IMGT to assign V, D and J genes, CDR3 length, and insertions or deletions at six rearrangement sites. Clonotype counts were normalized to sorted cell number within each subset before computing true diversity and Gini coefficients with the tcR R package. The overlap coefficient, calculated on TCRB nucleotide sequences, was used to quantify repertoire sharing. As a proxy for the pre-selection repertoire, out-of-frame TCRB sequences from naive cells were analyzed. In TCRdb, the immuneACCESS table is reduced to in-frame sequences with V and J assigned. These tables do not hold every clone; where another copy was compared, an unresolved V gene accounts for under half, and the others remain unexplained. V, J and clone size are taken as reported in that table, and D and trimming were inferred from the DNA itself. The sample has about 450,000 clones on record, over 9.5% of them singletons. The ten largest clones add up to about 0.045% of the sample.

From each donor, a single peripheral blood sample of about 100 mL on average was drawn into heparinised tubes. Naive, central memory, regulatory and stem cell-like memory CD4+ T cells were sorted on a BD FACSAria II using a panel including CD45RO, CCR7, CD25, CD127, CD95 and CD27. Purity was above 95% for every sorted population. Right away, PBMCs were isolated by Lymphoprep density gradient centrifugation and were stained directly, with no culture step. So that batch effects would be minimized, each experiment stained and sorted samples in pairs, pairing one healthy donor with one patient. The receptor comes from a woman under 30 in good health. The V gene is TRBV20-1 and the J gene is TRBJ2-7; the D call could be TRBD1 or TRBD2, with each sharing 5 bases. The sample was naive CD4+ T cells from blood. According to the study, the label for this sample's cell subset or site signals: true naive CD4+ T cells. The CDR3 here reads CSAGGPYEQYV. At the DNA level, the sequence is TGCAGTGCTGGGGGACCTTACGAGCAGTACGTC.